The 7 T cell receptor beta chains given below trace back to one sample, sequenced in a study of cytotoxic CD8 clonotypes in ibrutinib-treated CLL. Generated by immunoSEQ multiplex PCR, the TCRdb table keeps only in-frame clones and is missing some. The data contain some 80,000 clones, 70% to 80% of them singletons. The sequences come from PBMCs, collected after 12 months of ibrutinib treatment. All receptors derive from a human donor with chronic lymphocytic leukemia.

The V and J genes are TRBV28 and TRBJ1-4; the D gene is possibly TRBD1 (6 bases). This CDR3 has 14 amino acids. Trimming removed 7 bases at V and 8 bases at J, with 17 bases between. CDR1 and CDR2 (germline): MDHEN, SYDVKM. The CDR3 bases are TGTGCCAGCATTGCCAGGGAACAGGGCGAAAAACTGTTTTTT. It translates to CASIAREQGEKLFF.

The rearrangement uses TRBV18 and TRBJ2-2; no clear D. V was shortened by 0 bases and J by 4 bases, with 9 bases between the two germline ends. In germline, CDR1 is KGHSH, CDR2 LQKENI. The CDR3 loop spans 15 amino acids. CDR3 sequence: CASSPPLASTGELFF. The CDR3, as DNA: TGTGCCAGCTCACCACCCCTGGCGAGCACCGGGGAGCTGTTTTTT.

The chain employs TRBV7-9 and TRBJ1-1; 9 nucleotides agree with TRBD1. Germline V gene lookup returns CDR1 SEHNR and CDR2 FQNEAQ (reference sequence). The CDR3 sequence is 14 residues long. Trimming removed 5 bases from V and 4 bases from J; junction bases left unmatched: 5. In DNA form, the CDR3 reads TGTGCCAGCAGCCCGGACAGGGGCGCCACTGAAGCTTTCTTT. It encodes CASSPDRGATEAFF.

The rearrangement joins TRBV27 to TRBJ1-1; D is perhaps TRBD1 (6 bases). Germline V gene sequence: CDR1 MNHEY, CDR2 SMNVEV (reference sequence). V shed 6 bases and J shed 1 base, with 15 bases lying between them. CDR3 length: 15 amino acids. CDR3 amino acids: CASSRTDLGNTEAFF. As DNA, the CDR3 is TGTGCCAGCAGCCGGACAGATTTGGGGAACACTGAAGCTTTCTTT.

This rearrangement joins TRBV7-2 to TRBJ2-7; D might be TRBD1 or TRBD2, each matching 5 bases. The V end lost 5 bases, the J end lost 2 bases, and 13 bases lay between the germline ends. The CDR3 extends over 14 amino acids. The germline CDR1 and CDR2 sequences are SGHTA and FQGNSA. This CDR3 reads CASSLGTAAYEQYF. CDR3 coding DNA: TGTGCCAGCAGCCTCGGGACGGCCGCCTACGAGCAGTACTTC.

Only one count was recorded for this clone. The chain uses TRBV11-1 and TRBJ1-5, with D uncertain. The germline gives CDR1 SGHAT, CDR2 FQDESV (reference sequence). There are 13 residues in the CDR3. Trimming pared 3 bases from V and 4 bases from J, leaving 7 bases between. The CDR3 reads CASSLEANQPQHF. The CDR3 region has the DNA TGTGCCAGCAGCTTGGAGGCAAATCAGCCCCAGCATTTT.

The CDR3 loop is CASKSRTTDTQYF. CDR3 in DNA: TGTGCCAGCAAGTCCCGCACGACAGATACGCAGTATTTT. The chain uses TRBV6-6 and TRBJ2-3, with D hard to call. Germline lookup yields CDR1 MNHNY and CDR2 SVGAGI (reference sequence). The V end was cut by 7 bases, the J end by 3 bases, with 11 bases between. The CDR3 sequence is 13 residues long.